These 9 T cell receptor beta chains originate from one sample sequenced in a study of blood T cell repertoires in COVID-19 (dated by TCRdb to 2019 to 2021). Library preparation used the immunoSEQ multiplex PCR assay. Imported from immuneACCESS, the table was reduced by TCRdb to in-frame sequences with V and J called. These copies leave out some clones; in studies compared against another copy, an unresolved V gene accounts for under half, and the cause of the remainder is not known. The sample data list over 200,000 clones, and more than 70% of these were observed just once. The ten largest make up 8.6% of the sample. The sequenced material came from peripheral blood. The receptors stem from a man aged 35 to 55 with active or convalescent COVID-19.

This rearrangement joins TRBV30 to TRBJ2-2; 7 nucleotides agree with TRBD2. With V trimmed by 8 bases and J by 1 base, 10 bases remained unmatched. Germline V gives CDR1 GTSNPN, CDR2 SVGIG (reference sequence). The length of the CDR3 is 15 residues. The DNA for the CDR3 is TGTGCCCGTCGACCCGCGGGGGTGAACACCGGGGAGCTGTTTTTT. This gives the protein CARRPAGVNTGELFF.

In its sample, this clone was seen a few times. This chain joins TRBV12-5 and TRBJ2-7, with a weak D call TRBD1 (6 bases). Germline CDR1 reads LGHNT; CDR2 reads FRNRAP. The CDR3 runs 16 residues. The V and J ends lost 0 bases and 2 bases respectively, with 14 bases between them. The CDR3 nucleotides read TGTGCTAGTGGTTTGGTATTAGGGGGACCCCCCTACGAGCAGTACTTC. Translating gives CASGLVLGGPPYEQYF.

The CDR3 region has the DNA TGTGCCAGCAGCCAAGGACTCGCTAGCACAGATACGCAGTATTTT. Translation: CASSQGLASTDTQYF. The chain carries TRBV3-1 (or the pseudogene TRBV3-2) and TRBJ2-3, with D unresolved. V lost 1 base, J lost 0 bases, and 8 bases lay in between. The CDR3 consists of 15 residues. Germline V lookup: CDR1 LGHDT, CDR2 YNNKEL (reference sequence).

The rearrangement joins TRBV3-1 (or the pseudogene TRBV3-2) to TRBJ2-1; TRBD1 might be the D (6 bases). The germline V gene has CDR1 LGHDT and CDR2 YNNKEL (reference sequence). Trimming took 4 bases from V and 6 from J, leaving 10 bases between them. The CDR3 spans 13 residues. CDR3 in DNA: TGTGCCAGCAGCCGAAGAGGGGGCAATGAGCAGTTCTTC. Protein product: CASSRRGGNEQFF.

The genes are TRBV21-1 and TRBJ1-2. TRBV21-1 is a pseudogene locus. The CDR3 loop spans 13 amino acids. CDR3 amino acids: CASRKRQRYGYTF. The CDR3 DNA is TGTGCCAGCAGAAAAAGGCAGCGCTATGGCTACACCTTC.

The rearrangement links TRBV2 to TRBJ2-2; D might be TRBD1 (5 bases). This CDR3 spans 14 amino acids. The germline V and J ends were trimmed by 8 bases and 4 bases, with 14 bases remaining between them. Germline CDR1 is SNHLY and CDR2 is FYNNEI. The CDR3 region is CASYDSSRTGELFF. CDR3 DNA sequence: TGTGCCAGCTACGACAGTTCACGCACCGGGGAGCTGTTTTTT.

CDR3 coding DNA: TGTGCCAGCAGCCGCCCCCTTACTAGCGGGAGTTCCTACAATGAGCAGTTCTTC. It translates to CASSRPLTSGSSYNEQFF. The V call is TRBV5-6, the J call TRBJ2-1; 11 positions match TRBD2. The ends lost 4 bases at V and 1 base at J; junction bases unmatched: 10. The CDR3 totals 18 residues. CDR1 is SGHDT, CDR2 YYEEEE, per germline.

The genes are TRBV27 and TRBJ2-1; D perhaps matches TRBD1 (7 bases). The CDR3 covers 18 residues. Trimming cost V 6 bases and J 4 bases, with 25 bases left between them. Germline lookup yields CDR1 MNHEY and CDR2 SMNVEV (reference sequence). In DNA, the CDR3 is TGTGCCAGCAGCTCCGGGTCCCTAGCAGGGGGGATTTACAATGAGCAGTTCTTC. The encoded protein is CASSSGSLAGGIYNEQFF.

On this clone: The sample holds other DNA sequences that translate to the same CDR3. The chain joins TRBV5-1 to TRBJ1-1; no firm D call. The CDR3 is 14 residues long. Germline CDR1 is SGHRS and CDR2 is YFSETQ. The V end was cut by 0 bases, the J end by 3 bases, with 9 bases between. CDR3 nucleotides: TGCGCCAGCAGCTTGGCCGGAGCGTACACTGAAGCTTTCTTT. The encoded protein is CASSLAGAYTEAFF.